These 20 T cell receptor beta chains share one sample of origin, sequenced in a study of blood T cells in healthy people across ages (dated by TCRdb to 2013 to 2016). The method was 5' RACE. The run used an Illumina HiSeq 2500. The second PCR ran for about 7 to 11 cycles and used a J-beta primer mix along with a sample-barcoded 5' primer. Clones were called with MiXCR by TCRdb after fastp trimmed the public reads at Q25, and only in-frame beta chains were retained. Every distinct CDR3 protein forms one entry, paired with its most common genes and DNA. This sample gives over a million distinct CDR3 sequences in total; more than 35% of them show up just once. The leading ten clones occupy 18% of the sample. Input material: blood. These receptors were taken from a woman aged 60-75 years in good health.

This clonotype was seen only a few times. This sequence joins TRBV20-1 and TRBJ2-1, with 7 bases identical to TRBD2. CDR1 is DFQATT and CDR2 is SNEGSKA in the germline V gene (reference sequence). This CDR3 contains 16 residues. The J segment lost 7 bases and the V segment lost 3 bases, leaving 15 bases of the junction unmatched. The CDR3, as DNA: TGCAGTGCTAGTGCGGGGCGGGAGCGACTTGGGAATGAGCAGTTCTTC. Amino acid sequence: CSASAGRERLGNEQFF.

The chain has TRBV20-1 and TRBJ2-7, with a weak D call TRBD1 (5 bases). Trimming left V 0 bases short and J 0 bases short, with 12 bases between. Germline V gene data show CDR1 as DFQATT and CDR2 as SNEGSKA (reference sequence). This CDR3 comprises 15 residues. In nucleotides, the CDR3 is TGCAGTGCTAGAGATAGCCAGGGAAGCTCCTACGAGCAGTACTTC. Translation: CSARDSQGSSYEQYF.

The sample holds one count of this clonotype. The genes are TRBV20-1 and TRBJ1-5; D might be TRBD1 (5 bases). The CDR3 consists of 15 residues. V lost 2 bases and J lost 2, with 13 bases in between. Germline CDR1 is DFQATT and CDR2 is SNEGSKA (reference sequence). The CDR3 protein is CSARLRQGGNQPQHF. The DNA of the CDR3 is TGCAGTGCTAGACTTAGGCAGGGAGGCAATCAGCCCCAGCATTTT.

This sequence joins TRBV11-2 and TRBJ2-1; D possibly corresponds to TRBD2 (6 bases). CDR1 and CDR2 (germline): SGHAT, FQNNGV. CDR3 length equals 13 residues. V was cut by 3 bases and J by 9 bases, with 12 bases left in between. CDR3 loop: CASSFLDGGEQFF. CDR3 coding DNA: TGTGCCAGCAGCTTTCTGGACGGGGGTGAGCAGTTCTTC. The full variable domain, its missing parts supplied by reference TRBV11-2 and TRBJ2-1, is EAGVAQSPRYKIIEKRQSVAFWCNPISGHATLYWYQQILGQGPKLLIQFQNNGVVDDSQLPKDRFSAERLKGVDSTLKIQPAKLEDSAVYLCASSFLDGGEQFFGPGTRLTVL.

This clonotype has a handful of counts. This rearrangement joins TRBV3-1 to TRBJ1-6; D is perhaps TRBD1 (5 bases). Trimming left V 3 bases short and J 6 bases short, with 9 bases between. Germline lookup yields CDR1 LGHDT and CDR2 YNNKEL (reference sequence). CDR3 size: 14 residues. The CDR3 DNA reads TGTGCCAGCAGCCAGGGACCGCTTAATTCACCCCTCCACTTT. This codes for CASSQGPLNSPLHF.

The V and J genes are TRBV6-5 and TRBJ1-2, with D maybe TRBD1 (6 bases). Germline CDR1 is MNHEY and CDR2 is SVGAGI. The ends were cut back, 6 bases at V and 4 bases at J, with 15 bases in the middle. The CDR3 consists of 14 residues. The CDR3 region has the DNA TGTGCCAGCAGGGAACCGGGGGCAGGCTATGGCTACACCTTC. This encodes CASREPGAGYGYTF.

A few counts support this clonotype. J is TRBJ2-5 and V is TRBV28, with D possibly being TRBD1 or TRBD2 (5 bases each). The CDR3 runs to 13 residues. Germline V gene data show CDR1 as MDHEN and CDR2 as SYDVKM. Trimming stripped 10 bases from V and 2 bases from J, with 14 bases between. The CDR3 spells CATGVQAQETQYF. CDR3 bases: TGTGCCACCGGGGTACAGGCGCAAGAGACCCAGTACTTC. Supplemented by reference TRBV28 and TRBJ2-5, the full variable domain reads DVKVTQSSRYLVKRTGEKVFLECVQDMDHENMFWYRQDPGLGLRLIYFSYDVKMKEKGDIPEGYSVSREKKERFSLILESASTNQTSMYLCATGVQAQETQYFGPGTRLLVL.

This clonotype was observed a handful of times. The gene calls are TRBV6-2 or TRBV6-3 and TRBJ2-7, with D perhaps matching TRBD2 (5 bases). V was clipped by 5 bases and J by 2 bases, with 13 bases between them. The CDR3 totals 14 residues. CDR1 and CDR2 from the germline V gene are MNHEY and SVGEGT. The CDR3 reads CASSSGRRTYEQYF. The CDR3 DNA follows: TGTGCCAGCAGTAGTGGCAGGAGGACCTACGAGCAGTACTTC.

J is TRBJ2-5 and V is TRBV6-2 or TRBV6-3; no definite D call. Deletions cut 7 bases from V and 4 bases from J, with 10 bases between. CDR1 MNHEY and CDR2 SVGEGT come from the germline V gene. This CDR3 contains 12 residues. In DNA form, the CDR3 reads TGTGCCAGCACTCTAGTCCGAGAGACCCAGTACTTC. This encodes CASTLVRETQYF.

The gene calls are TRBV7-2 and TRBJ2-5; 7 positions agree with TRBD1. This CDR3 has 15 residues. V lost 5 bases, J lost 11 bases, and 17 bases stayed unmatched. CDR1 is SGHTA, CDR2 FQGNSA, per germline. CDR3 in amino acids: CASSPSGTAYNEQYF. The CDR3 nucleotides read TGTGCCAGCAGCCCCTCCGGGACAGCCTACAATGAGCAGTACTTC.

This clonotype was counted ten times or more. V gene TRBV5-6 combines with J gene TRBJ1-2; possible D gene TRBD1, 5 bases. Germline values: CDR1 SGHDT, CDR2 YYEEEE. The CDR3 spans 15 residues. V was cut by 6 bases and J by 4 bases, with 19 bases left in between. The CDR3 loop reads CASKVSPGTPYGYTF. In DNA form, the CDR3 reads TGTGCCAGCAAAGTCTCCCCCGGGACTCCCTATGGCTACACCTTC.

This clonotype showed up just a few times. The chain couples TRBV9 to TRBJ2-1; maybe TRBD2 (5 bases). The germline V gene has CDR1 SGDLS and CDR2 YYNGEE. CDR3 length: 15 amino acids. The ends were cut back, 3 bases at V and 4 bases at J, with 14 bases in the middle. Written as DNA, the CDR3 is TGTGCCAGCAGCGGCGGCGGGTTAGCGTACAATGAGCAGTTCTTC. Amino acid sequence: CASSGGGLAYNEQFF.

In this sample, this clonotype turned up a few times. The chain's CDR3 is CSARDSKGVNYGYTF. CDR3 in DNA: TGCAGTGCTAGAGATTCTAAGGGGGTCAACTATGGCTACACCTTC. The rearrangement links TRBV20-1 to TRBJ1-2, with TRBD1 as a possible D gene (6 bases). The CDR3 contains 15 residues. Germline CDR1 reads DFQATT; CDR2 reads SNEGSKA (reference sequence). V gave up 0 bases and J gave up 2 bases, with 13 bases separating them.

The J gene is TRBJ2-1, the V gene TRBV5-1; perhaps TRBD2 as D (7 bases). Trimming stripped 3 bases from V and 8 bases from J, with 15 bases between. The CDR3 length is 14 residues. Germline CDR1 reads SGHRS; CDR2 reads YFSETQ. CDR3 protein: CASSSAGRGDEQFF. Written as DNA, the CDR3 is TGCGCCAGCAGCTCAGCGGGAAGGGGGGATGAGCAGTTCTTC.

The CDR3 here is CASSVDMAIEASQETQYF. The CDR3 DNA is TGTGCCAGCAGCGTGGATATGGCTATCGAAGCCTCCCAAGAGACCCAGTACTTC. The genes are TRBV12-3 or TRBV12-4 and TRBJ2-5; D gene ambiguous. The CDR3 totals 18 residues. V was cut by 6 bases and J by 1 base, with 24 bases left in between.

This rearrangement joins TRBV29-1 to TRBJ2-5, with D maybe TRBD1 (6 bases). Looked up from germline, CDR1 is SQVTM and CDR2 is ANQGSEA. V gave up 7 bases and J gave up 2 bases, with 11 bases separating them. This CDR3 spans 12 amino acids. CDR3 protein: CSAMTGQETQYF. The CDR3 region has the DNA TGCAGCGCTATGACAGGACAAGAGACCCAGTACTTC.

V usage is TRBV11-2 and J usage is TRBJ2-1; D is possibly TRBD2 (6 bases). The V and J ends lost 1 base and 1 base respectively, with 11 bases between them. Germline V lookup: CDR1 SGHAT, CDR2 FQNNGV. This CDR3 has 16 amino acids. The DNA of the CDR3 is TGTGCCAGCAGCTTAGTCTTAGCGGTTTCCTACAATGAGCAGTTCTTC. This gives the protein CASSLVLAVSYNEQFF.

This clonotype was seen a handful of times. The rearrangement links TRBV5-1 to TRBJ1-5, with TRBD1 matching 7 bases. This CDR3 is built from 14 residues. Germline lookup yields CDR1 SGHRS and CDR2 YFSETQ. After removal of 4 bases from V and 3 bases from J, the junction contained 4 bases not matched to a gene. The CDR3 spells CASSPGQNNQPQHF. The CDR3 nucleotides are TGCGCCAGCAGCCCGGGACAGAACAATCAGCCCCAGCATTTT. The variable domain in full, completed from reference TRBV5-1 and TRBJ1-5, reads KAGVTQTPRYLIKTRGQQVTLSCSPISGHRSVSWYQQTPGQGLQFLFEYFSETQRNKGNFPGRFSGRQFSNSRSEMNVSTLELGDSALYLCASSPGQNNQPQHFGDGTRLSIL.

This clonotype was observed a few times. The chain carries TRBV10-2 and TRBJ2-3, with a possible D match to TRBD1 (6 bases). The CDR3 spans 14 residues. V was trimmed by 6 bases and J by 0 bases, leaving 10 bases between them. The germline gives CDR1 WSHSY, CDR2 SAAADI. CDR3 DNA: TGCGCCAGCAGACGGACAGCGAGCACAGATACGCAGTATTTT. Translated: CASRRTASTDTQYF.

There are a few counts of this clonotype. CDR3 DNA: TGCGCCAGCAGCCAAGAGAGGACGTACGCCTACGAGCAGTACTTC. This translates into CASSQERTYAYEQYF. This chain joins TRBV4-1 and TRBJ2-7; D gene unclear. Germline CDR1 is MGHRA and CDR2 is YSYEKL. This CDR3 spans 15 amino acids. V gave up 0 bases and J gave up 2 bases, with 11 bases separating them.